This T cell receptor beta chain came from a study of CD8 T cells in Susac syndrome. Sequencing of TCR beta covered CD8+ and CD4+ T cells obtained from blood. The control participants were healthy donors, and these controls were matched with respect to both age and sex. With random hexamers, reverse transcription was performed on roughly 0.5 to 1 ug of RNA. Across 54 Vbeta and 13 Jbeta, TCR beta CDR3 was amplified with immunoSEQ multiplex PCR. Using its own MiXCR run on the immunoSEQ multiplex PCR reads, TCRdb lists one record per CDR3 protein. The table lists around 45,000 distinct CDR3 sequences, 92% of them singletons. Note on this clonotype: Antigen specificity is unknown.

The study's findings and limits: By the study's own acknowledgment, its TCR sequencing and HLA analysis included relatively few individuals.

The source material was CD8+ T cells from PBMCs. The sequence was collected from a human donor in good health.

The CDR3 DNA is TGCAGTGCTAGAGATCTAGCGGGAGGAGCAGATACGCAGTATTTT. Amino acid sequence: CSARDLAGGADTQYF. The V gene is TRBV20-1, the J gene TRBJ2-3; 11 bases match TRBD2. Germline assignment: CDR1 DFQATT and CDR2 SNEGSKA (reference sequence). The CDR3 has 15 residues. Germline trimming cut 0 bases from V and 4 bases from J; bases unmatched to any gene: 3.